Listed below are T cell receptor beta chains from one sample, sequenced in a study of cytomegalovirus exposure and HLA in healthy donors. Here immunoSEQ multiplex PCR was the method, and the copy in TCRdb shows in-frame clones only, minus some. Found here are about 170,000 clones, more than 70% of them singletons; the top ten hold 4.5%. Sequencing used PBMCs. The receptors here all came from a woman in her forties or fifties in good health and CMV-seropositive. Each CDR3 is given with its conserved first and last residue. The D gene is left open where the match is weak. Only part of the rows carry a size: once, few, many, or a class if the clone is expanded.

j_call: TRBJ1-5; d_call: NA; clone_size: NA; v_call: TRBV27; cdr3_nt: TGTGCCAACGGACAGCCTCATAGCAATCAGCCCCAGCATTTT; cdr3_aa: CANGQPHSNQPQHF
j_call: TRBJ1-1; d_call: TRBD1; clone_size: NA; v_call: TRBV5-5; cdr3_nt: TGTGCCAGCAGCTTGCTGGGACAGGGGGCGAATACTGAAGCTTTCTTT; cdr3_aa: CASSLLGQGANTEAFF
j_call: TRBJ2-2; d_call: TRBD2; clone_size: NA; v_call: TRBV7-9; cdr3_nt: TGTGCCAGCAGCCCAGTCGGGGGGGCAGACACCGGGGAGCTGTTTTTT; cdr3_aa: CASSPVGGADTGELFF
j_call: TRBJ2-5; d_call: TRBD1; clone_size: NA; v_call: TRBV7-9; cdr3_nt: TGTGCCAGCAGCCGGGACAGGGGGCTGGAGACCCAGTACTTC; cdr3_aa: CASSRDRGLETQYF
j_call: TRBJ2-4; d_call: TRBD1; clone_size: NA; v_call: TRBV19; cdr3_nt: TGTGCCAGTAGTATCGGACAGGGGGCGTGGAACATTCAGTACTTC; cdr3_aa: CASSIGQGAWNIQYF
j_call: TRBJ1-2; d_call: NA; clone_size: NA; v_call: TRBV27; cdr3_nt: TGTGCCAGCAGTCCGCTCGGACAGAACTATGGCTACACCTTC; cdr3_aa: CASSPLGQNYGYTF
j_call: TRBJ2-1; d_call: TRBD1; clone_size: NA; v_call: TRBV6-5; cdr3_nt: TGTGCCAGCCAAACCTGGGGACAGTACTACAATGAGCAGTTCTTC; cdr3_aa: CASQTWGQYYNEQFF
j_call: TRBJ2-5; d_call: NA; clone_size: NA; v_call: TRBV18; cdr3_nt: TGTGCCAGCTCGACCGGATTTGGCGGGACCCAGTACTTC; cdr3_aa: CASSTGFGGTQYF
j_call: TRBJ1-3; d_call: NA; clone_size: once; v_call: TRBV9; cdr3_nt: TGTGCCAGCAGCGTAGTAGCGGCCTTTGGAAACACCATATATTTT; cdr3_aa: CASSVVAAFGNTIYF
j_call: TRBJ2-3; d_call: TRBD1; clone_size: NA; v_call: TRBV5-4; cdr3_nt: TGTGCCAGCAGCTTAGGCAGGGGGCGTGACACAGATACGCAGTATTTT; cdr3_aa: CASSLGRGRDTDTQYF
j_call: TRBJ1-1; d_call: TRBD1; clone_size: NA; v_call: TRBV18; cdr3_nt: TGTGCCAGCTCACCACAGGGGGCACCAACTGAAGCTTTCTTT; cdr3_aa: CASSPQGAPTEAFF
j_call: TRBJ2-3; d_call: NA; clone_size: NA; v_call: TRBV7-9; cdr3_nt: TGTGCCAGCAGCCGGAGCGGGAGCACAGATACGCAGTATTTT; cdr3_aa: CASSRSGSTDTQYF
j_call: TRBJ1-1; d_call: NA; clone_size: few; v_call: TRBV28; cdr3_nt: TGTGCCAGCAGTTACCAGGCTCACACTGAAGCTTTCTTT; cdr3_aa: CASSYQAHTEAFF
j_call: TRBJ2-7; d_call: TRBD2; clone_size: few; v_call: TRBV9; cdr3_nt: TGTGCCAGCAGCGTAGATGAGACTAGCGGGGGGGACGAGCAGTACTTC; cdr3_aa: CASSVDETSGGDEQYF
j_call: TRBJ1-1; d_call: TRBD1; clone_size: NA; v_call: TRBV7-9; cdr3_nt: TGTTCCAGCAGCCCGAGACAGGGGTACACTGAAGCTTTCTTT; cdr3_aa: CSSSPRQGYTEAFF
j_call: TRBJ2-3; d_call: TRBD2; clone_size: NA; v_call: TRBV19; cdr3_nt: TGTGCCAGTAGTAGACTAGCGGGAGCAGATACGCAGTATTTT; cdr3_aa: CASSRLAGADTQYF
j_call: TRBJ2-7; d_call: TRBD1; clone_size: NA; v_call: TRBV6-5; cdr3_nt: TGTGCCAGCAGGGACAGGGGGTTCTACGAGCAGTACTTC; cdr3_aa: CASRDRGFYEQYF
j_call: TRBJ2-4; d_call: TRBD1; clone_size: NA; v_call: TRBV20-1; cdr3_nt: TGCAGTGCGCCGACAGGGAACATTCAGTACTTC; cdr3_aa: CSAPTGNIQYF
j_call: TRBJ2-1; d_call: NA; clone_size: NA; v_call: TRBV6-1; cdr3_nt: TGTGCCAGCAGTGGATACCCGGGACTTCTTAGTGAGCAGTTCTTC; cdr3_aa: CASSGYPGLLSEQFF
j_call: TRBJ2-3; d_call: NA; clone_size: NA; v_call: TRBV7-2; cdr3_nt: TGTGCCAGCAGCCCTCAGCTTGGGGCGGGAAGCACAGATACGCAGTATTTT; cdr3_aa: CASSPQLGAGSTDTQYF
j_call: TRBJ2-3; d_call: TRBD2; clone_size: NA; v_call: TRBV19; cdr3_nt: TGTGCCAGCTCTAGCGGCCCCTTGGATACGCAGTATTTT; cdr3_aa: CASSSGPLDTQYF
j_call: TRBJ2-3; d_call: NA; clone_size: NA; v_call: TRBV9; cdr3_nt: TGTGCCAGCAGCGTAGTCCCGACGTCCAGGGATACGCAGTATTTT; cdr3_aa: CASSVVPTSRDTQYF
j_call: TRBJ1-5; d_call: NA; clone_size: NA; v_call: TRBV13; cdr3_nt: TGTGCCAGCAGTGACGGACAGATCAATCAGCCCCAGCATTTT; cdr3_aa: CASSDGQINQPQHF
j_call: TRBJ2-1; d_call: NA; clone_size: NA; v_call: TRBV28; cdr3_nt: TGTGCCACCATGCGCGGGTCGGACGGGCAGTTCTTC; cdr3_aa: CATMRGSDGQFF
j_call: TRBJ1-4; d_call: NA; clone_size: NA; v_call: TRBV6-6; cdr3_nt: TGTGCCAGCAGTTATGATTGGGCAACCGGTGAAAAACTGTTTTTT; cdr3_aa: CASSYDWATGEKLFF
j_call: TRBJ2-7; d_call: NA; clone_size: NA; v_call: TRBV4-2; cdr3_nt: TGTGCTAGCAGCCAAGAGGAGGACAGAGTCGGATACGAGCAGTACTTC; cdr3_aa: CASSQEEDRVGYEQYF
j_call: TRBJ2-3; d_call: NA; clone_size: NA; v_call: TRBV9; cdr3_nt: TGTGCCAGCAGCCAGATGACAGGCTTAGCTAGCACAGATACGCAGTATTTT; cdr3_aa: CASSQMTGLASTDTQYF
j_call: TRBJ2-1; d_call: TRBD2; clone_size: NA; v_call: TRBV7-3; cdr3_nt: TGTGCCAGCAGCTTAGGGGGACTAGCGGGAGTCTATGAGCAGTTCTTC; cdr3_aa: CASSLGGLAGVYEQFF
j_call: TRBJ2-7; d_call: TRBD2; clone_size: NA; v_call: TRBV9; cdr3_nt: TGTGCCAGCAGTGGTAGCGGGGTCACCTACGAGCAGTACTTC; cdr3_aa: CASSGSGVTYEQYF
j_call: TRBJ1-5; d_call: TRBD1; clone_size: NA; v_call: TRBV27; cdr3_nt: TGTGCCAGCGGATTGGGGACAGGGGGGAATCAGCCCCAGCATTTT; cdr3_aa: CASGLGTGGNQPQHF
j_call: TRBJ1-2; d_call: TRBD1; clone_size: NA; v_call: TRBV2; cdr3_nt: TGTGCCAGCAGTGAGGGGACAGGCTCTAACTATGGCTACACCTTC; cdr3_aa: CASSEGTGSNYGYTF
j_call: TRBJ2-2; d_call: NA; clone_size: once; v_call: TRBV7-2; cdr3_nt: TGTGCCAGCAGCTTGGGGCTACAAACCGGGGAGCTGTTTTTT; cdr3_aa: CASSLGLQTGELFF
j_call: TRBJ2-7; d_call: TRBD1; clone_size: NA; v_call: TRBV10-3; cdr3_nt: TGTGCCATCAGTATACAGGGGGCTGACTACGAGCAGTACTTC; cdr3_aa: CAISIQGADYEQYF